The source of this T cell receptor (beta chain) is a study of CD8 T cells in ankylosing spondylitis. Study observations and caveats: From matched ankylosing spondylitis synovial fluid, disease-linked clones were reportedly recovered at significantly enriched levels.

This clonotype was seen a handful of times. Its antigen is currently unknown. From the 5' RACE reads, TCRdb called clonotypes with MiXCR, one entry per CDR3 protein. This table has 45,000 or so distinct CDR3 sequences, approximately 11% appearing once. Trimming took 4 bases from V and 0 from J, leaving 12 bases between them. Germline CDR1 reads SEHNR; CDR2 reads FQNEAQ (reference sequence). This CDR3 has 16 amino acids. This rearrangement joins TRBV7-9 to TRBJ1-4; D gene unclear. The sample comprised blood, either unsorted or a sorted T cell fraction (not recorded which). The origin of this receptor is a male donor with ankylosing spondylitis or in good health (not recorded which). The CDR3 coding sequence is TGTGCCAGCAGCTCACGACCAGGAACAACTAATGAAAAACTGTTTTTT. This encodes CASSSRPGTTNEKLFF.